This entry describes one T cell receptor (beta chain). The antigen is unknown. The PCR employed 60 Vbeta primers together with 13 Jbeta primers. Produced via immunoSEQ multiplex PCR; TCRdb's table is partial and in-frame only. The table records some 150,000 clones, around 80% of them present only once. This sample stems from a study of cytomegalovirus exposure and HLA in healthy donors. Whole-study findings and limits: Overall, approximately 150 TCR beta chains were annotated as cytomegalovirus-associated. Later analysis identified a missense DCLRE1C variant that was linked to TCR beta V- and J-gene trimming. Rare TCR sequences predominated, though certain public TCRs were found in many donors.

Germline V gene lookup returns CDR1 SGHRS and CDR2 YFSETQ. This CDR3 is built from 14 residues. V lost 4 bases and J lost 6, with 13 bases in between. The receptor's source is a man between 40 and 49 years old in good health and CMV-seronegative. The sequencing sample was made of PBMCs. V is TRBV5-1 and J is TRBJ2-2, with D perhaps TRBD1 (6 bases). The CDR3 loop is CASSLQGLSGELFF. The CDR3 DNA is TGCGCCAGCAGCCTACAGGGTTTGTCCGGGGAGCTGTTTTTT.